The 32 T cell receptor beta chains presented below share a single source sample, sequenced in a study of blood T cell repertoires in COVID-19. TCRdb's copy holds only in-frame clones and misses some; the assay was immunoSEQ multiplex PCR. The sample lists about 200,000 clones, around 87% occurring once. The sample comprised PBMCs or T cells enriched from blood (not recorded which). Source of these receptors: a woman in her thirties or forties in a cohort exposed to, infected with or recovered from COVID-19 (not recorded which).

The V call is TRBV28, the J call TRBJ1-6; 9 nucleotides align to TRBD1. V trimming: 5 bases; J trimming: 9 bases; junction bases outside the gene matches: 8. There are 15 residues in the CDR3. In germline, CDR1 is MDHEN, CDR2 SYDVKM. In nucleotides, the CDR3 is TGTGCCAGCAGTACACCGGGACAGGGTACTTCACCCCTCCACTTT. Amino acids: CASSTPGQGTSPLHF.

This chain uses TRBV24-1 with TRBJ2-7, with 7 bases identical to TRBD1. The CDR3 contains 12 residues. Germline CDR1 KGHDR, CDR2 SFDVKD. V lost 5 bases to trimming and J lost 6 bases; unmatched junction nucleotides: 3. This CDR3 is CATSAGQAEQYF. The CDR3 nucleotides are TGTGCCACCAGTGCTGGACAGGCCGAGCAGTACTTC.

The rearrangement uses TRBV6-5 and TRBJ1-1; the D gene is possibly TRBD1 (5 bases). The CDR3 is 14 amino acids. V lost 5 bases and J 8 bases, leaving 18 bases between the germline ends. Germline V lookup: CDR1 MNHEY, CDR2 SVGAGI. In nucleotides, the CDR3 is TGTGCCAGCAGTCCTTTTGGCAGGGTCTCGGAAGCTTTCTTT. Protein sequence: CASSPFGRVSEAFF.

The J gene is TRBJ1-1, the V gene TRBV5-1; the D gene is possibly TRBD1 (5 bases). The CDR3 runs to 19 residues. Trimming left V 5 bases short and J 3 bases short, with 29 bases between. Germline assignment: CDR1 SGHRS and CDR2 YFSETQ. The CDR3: CASSPYNQDSGVADTEAFF. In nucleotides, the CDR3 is TGCGCCAGCAGTCCCTATAACCAGGATTCGGGGGTCGCCGACACTGAAGCTTTCTTT.

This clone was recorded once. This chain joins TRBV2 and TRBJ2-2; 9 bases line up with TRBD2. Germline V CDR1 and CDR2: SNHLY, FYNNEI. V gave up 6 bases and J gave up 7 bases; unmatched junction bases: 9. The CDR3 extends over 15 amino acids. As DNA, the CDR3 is TGTGCCAGCAGACCACCTAGCGGGGAAAGCGGGGAGCTGTTTTTT. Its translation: CASRPPSGESGELFF.

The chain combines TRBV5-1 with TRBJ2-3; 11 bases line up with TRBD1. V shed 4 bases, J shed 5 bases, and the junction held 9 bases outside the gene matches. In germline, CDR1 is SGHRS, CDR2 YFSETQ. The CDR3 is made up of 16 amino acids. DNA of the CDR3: TGCGCCAGCAGCGTACTACGGGACAGGGGGGGAGATACGCAGTATTTT. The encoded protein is CASSVLRDRGGDTQYF. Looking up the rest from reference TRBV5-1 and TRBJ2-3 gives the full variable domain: KAGVTQTPRYLIKTRGQQVTLSCSPISGHRSVSWYQQTPGQGLQFLFEYFSETQRNKGNFPGRFSGRQFSNSRSEMNVSTLELGDSALYLCASSVLRDRGGDTQYFGPGTRLTVL.

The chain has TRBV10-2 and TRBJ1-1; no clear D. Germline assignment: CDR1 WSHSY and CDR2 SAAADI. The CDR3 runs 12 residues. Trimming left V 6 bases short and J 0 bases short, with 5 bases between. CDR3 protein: CASRTMNTEAFF. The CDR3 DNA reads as TGCGCCAGCAGGACAATGAACACTGAAGCTTTCTTT.

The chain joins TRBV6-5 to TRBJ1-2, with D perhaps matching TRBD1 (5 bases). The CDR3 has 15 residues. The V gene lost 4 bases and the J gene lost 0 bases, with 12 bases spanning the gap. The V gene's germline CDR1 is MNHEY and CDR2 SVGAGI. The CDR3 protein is CASSSTRQPNYGYTF. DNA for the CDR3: TGTGCCAGCAGTTCTACCCGACAGCCTAACTATGGCTACACCTTC.

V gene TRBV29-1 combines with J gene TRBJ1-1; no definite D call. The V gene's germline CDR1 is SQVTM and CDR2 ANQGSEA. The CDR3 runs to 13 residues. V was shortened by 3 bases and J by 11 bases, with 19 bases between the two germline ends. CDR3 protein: CSVERESAYKAFF. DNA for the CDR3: TGCAGCGTTGAGAGGGAGTCGGCCTATAAGGCTTTCTTT.

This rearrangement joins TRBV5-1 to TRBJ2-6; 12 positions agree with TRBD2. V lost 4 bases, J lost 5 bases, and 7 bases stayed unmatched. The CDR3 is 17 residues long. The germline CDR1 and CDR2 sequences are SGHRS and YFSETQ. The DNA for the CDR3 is TGCGCCAGCAGCCCAGGGACTAGCGGGCTCTGGGCCAACGTCCTGACTTTC. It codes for CASSPGTSGLWANVLTF. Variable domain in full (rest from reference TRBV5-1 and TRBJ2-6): KAGVTQTPRYLIKTRGQQVTLSCSPISGHRSVSWYQQTPGQGLQFLFEYFSETQRNKGNFPGRFSGRQFSNSRSEMNVSTLELGDSALYLCASSPGTSGLWANVLTFGAGSRLTVL.

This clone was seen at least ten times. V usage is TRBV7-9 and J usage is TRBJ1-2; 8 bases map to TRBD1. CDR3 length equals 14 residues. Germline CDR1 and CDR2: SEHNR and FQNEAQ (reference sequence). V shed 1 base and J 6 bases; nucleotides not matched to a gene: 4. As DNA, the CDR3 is TGTGCCAGCAGCTTAGTGGTGACAGGGGATGGCTACACCTTC. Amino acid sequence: CASSLVVTGDGYTF.

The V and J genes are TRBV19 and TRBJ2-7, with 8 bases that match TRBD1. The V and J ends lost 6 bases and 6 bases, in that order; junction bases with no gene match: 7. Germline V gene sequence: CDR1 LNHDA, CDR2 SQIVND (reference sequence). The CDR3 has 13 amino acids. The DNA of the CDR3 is TGTGCCAGTAGCCGACAGGGGCGCCGCGAGCAGTACTTC. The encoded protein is CASSRQGRREQYF.

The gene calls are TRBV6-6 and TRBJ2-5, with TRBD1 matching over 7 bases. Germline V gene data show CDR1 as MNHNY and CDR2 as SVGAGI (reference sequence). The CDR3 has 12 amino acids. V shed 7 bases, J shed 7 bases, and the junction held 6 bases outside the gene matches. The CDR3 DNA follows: TGTGCCAGCACAGACAGGGCGGGGACCCAGTACTTC. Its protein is CASTDRAGTQYF.

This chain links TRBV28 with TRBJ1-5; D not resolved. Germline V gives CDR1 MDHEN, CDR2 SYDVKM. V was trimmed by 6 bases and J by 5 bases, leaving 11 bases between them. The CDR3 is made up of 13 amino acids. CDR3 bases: TGTGCCAGCAGCCGTAATCAGGATCAGCCCCAGCATTTT. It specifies CASSRNQDQPQHF.

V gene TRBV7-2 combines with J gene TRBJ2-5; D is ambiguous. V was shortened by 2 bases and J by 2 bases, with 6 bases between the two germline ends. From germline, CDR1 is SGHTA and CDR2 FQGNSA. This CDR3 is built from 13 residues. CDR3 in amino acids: CASSLSSQETQYF. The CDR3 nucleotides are TGTGCCAGCAGCTTATCCAGTCAAGAGACCCAGTACTTC.

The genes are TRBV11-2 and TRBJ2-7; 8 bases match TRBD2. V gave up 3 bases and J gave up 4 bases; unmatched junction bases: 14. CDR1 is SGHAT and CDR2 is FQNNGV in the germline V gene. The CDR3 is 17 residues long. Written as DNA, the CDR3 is TGTGCCAGCAGCTTTTCTAGCGGGTCCCCCCCTTTTTACGAGCAGTACTTC. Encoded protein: CASSFSSGSPPFYEQYF. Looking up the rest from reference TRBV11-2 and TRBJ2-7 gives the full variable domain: EAGVAQSPRYKIIEKRQSVAFWCNPISGHATLYWYQQILGQGPKLLIQFQNNGVVDDSQLPKDRFSAERLKGVDSTLKIQPAKLEDSAVYLCASSFSSGSPPFYEQYFGPGTRLTVT.

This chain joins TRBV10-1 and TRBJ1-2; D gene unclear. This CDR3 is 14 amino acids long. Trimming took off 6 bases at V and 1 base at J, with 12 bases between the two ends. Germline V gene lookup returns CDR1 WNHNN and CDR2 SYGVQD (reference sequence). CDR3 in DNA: TGCGCCAGCAGGTTGGAGAATTTTAACTATGGCTACACCTTC. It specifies CASRLENFNYGYTF.

CDR3 region: CASSTLEPLTDTQYF. In DNA, the CDR3 is TGTGCCAGCAGTACACTAGAGCCCCTCACAGATACGCAGTATTTT. The chain uses TRBV5-4 and TRBJ2-3, with D maybe TRBD2 (5 bases). Trimming cost V 5 bases and J 2 bases, with 15 bases left between them. This CDR3 has 15 amino acids. CDR1 and CDR2 from the germline V gene are SGHNT and YYREEE (reference sequence).

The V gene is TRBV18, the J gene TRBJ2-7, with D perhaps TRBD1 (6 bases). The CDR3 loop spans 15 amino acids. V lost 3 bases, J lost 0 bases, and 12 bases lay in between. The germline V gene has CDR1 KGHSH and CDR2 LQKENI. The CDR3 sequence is CASSPKTGLSYEQYF. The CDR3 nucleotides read TGTGCCAGCTCACCGAAGACAGGCCTCTCCTACGAGCAGTACTTC.

The CDR3: CASSEFNLGTGYNEQFF. Written as DNA, the CDR3 is TGTGCCAGCAGTGAATTTAACTTGGGGACAGGTTACAATGAGCAGTTCTTC. The chain couples TRBV2 to TRBJ2-1; 8 bases line up with TRBD1. Germline CDR1 SNHLY, CDR2 FYNNEI. This CDR3 region has 17 residues. The J segment lost 4 bases and the V segment lost 2 bases, leaving 10 bases of the junction unmatched.

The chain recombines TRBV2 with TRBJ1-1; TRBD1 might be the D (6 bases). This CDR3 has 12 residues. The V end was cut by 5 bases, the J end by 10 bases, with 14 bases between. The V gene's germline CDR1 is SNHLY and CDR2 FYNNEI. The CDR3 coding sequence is TGTGCCAGCAGTTCGGACAGTCTTGGAGCTTTCTTT. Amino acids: CASSSDSLGAFF.

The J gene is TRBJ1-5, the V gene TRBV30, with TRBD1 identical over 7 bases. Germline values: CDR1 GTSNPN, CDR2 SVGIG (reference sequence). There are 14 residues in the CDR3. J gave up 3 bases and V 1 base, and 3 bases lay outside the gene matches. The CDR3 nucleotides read TGTGCCTGGAGTGCGGGACAGATCAATCAGCCCCAGCATTTT. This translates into CAWSAGQINQPQHF.

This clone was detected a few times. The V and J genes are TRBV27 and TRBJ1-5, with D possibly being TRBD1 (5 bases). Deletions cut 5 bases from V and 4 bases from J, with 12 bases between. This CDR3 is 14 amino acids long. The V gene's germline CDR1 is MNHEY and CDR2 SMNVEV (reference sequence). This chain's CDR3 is CASSQGVINQPQHF. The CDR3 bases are TGTGCCAGCAGTCAAGGGGTCATAAATCAGCCCCAGCATTTT.

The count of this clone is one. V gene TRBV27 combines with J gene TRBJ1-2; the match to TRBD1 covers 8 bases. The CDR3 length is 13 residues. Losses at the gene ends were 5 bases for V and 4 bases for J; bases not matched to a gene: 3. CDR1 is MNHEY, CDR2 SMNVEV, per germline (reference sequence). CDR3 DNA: TGTGCCAGCAGTAAAACAGGGGGCTATGGCTACACCTTC. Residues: CASSKTGGYGYTF.

The CDR3 here is CASSSGGHNEQFF. The CDR3 nucleotides read TGTGCCAGCAGTAGCGGGGGGCACAATGAGCAGTTCTTC. J is TRBJ2-1 and V is TRBV5-4, with 10 positions matching TRBD2. With V trimmed by 5 bases and J by 5 bases, 1 base remained unmatched. This CDR3 spans 13 amino acids. The germline gives CDR1 SGHNT, CDR2 YYREEE (reference sequence).

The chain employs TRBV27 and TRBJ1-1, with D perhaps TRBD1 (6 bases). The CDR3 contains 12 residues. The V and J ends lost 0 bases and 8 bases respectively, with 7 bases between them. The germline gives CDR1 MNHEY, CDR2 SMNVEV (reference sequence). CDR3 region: CASSLSGQEAFF. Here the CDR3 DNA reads TGTGCCAGCAGTTTATCGGGACAAGAAGCTTTCTTT.

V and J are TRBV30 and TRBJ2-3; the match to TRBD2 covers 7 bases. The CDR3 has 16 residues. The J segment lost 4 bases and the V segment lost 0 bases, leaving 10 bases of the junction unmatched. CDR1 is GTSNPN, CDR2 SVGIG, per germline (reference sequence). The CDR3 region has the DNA TGTGCCTGGAGTGTACTGCGGCGGGAGTTCGCAGATACGCAGTATTTT. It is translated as CAWSVLRREFADTQYF. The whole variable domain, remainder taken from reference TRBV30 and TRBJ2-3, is SQTIHQWPATLVQPVGSPLSLECTVEGTSNPNLYWYRQAAGRGLQLLFYSVGIGQISSEVPQNLSASRPQDRQFILSSKKLLLSDSGFYLCAWSVLRREFADTQYFGPGTRLTVL.

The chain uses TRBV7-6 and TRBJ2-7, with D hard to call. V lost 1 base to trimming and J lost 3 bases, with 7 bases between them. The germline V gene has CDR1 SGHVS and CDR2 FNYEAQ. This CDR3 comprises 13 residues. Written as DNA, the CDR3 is TGTGCCAGCAGCTTAGGAGGTTTCTACGAGCAGTACTTC. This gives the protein CASSLGGFYEQYF.

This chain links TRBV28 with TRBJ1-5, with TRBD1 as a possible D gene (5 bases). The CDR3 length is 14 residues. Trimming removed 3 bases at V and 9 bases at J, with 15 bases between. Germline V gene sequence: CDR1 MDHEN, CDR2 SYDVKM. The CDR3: CASSFLGGGRPQHF. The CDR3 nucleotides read TGTGCCAGCAGTTTCTTGGGGGGAGGGCGGCCCCAGCATTTT.

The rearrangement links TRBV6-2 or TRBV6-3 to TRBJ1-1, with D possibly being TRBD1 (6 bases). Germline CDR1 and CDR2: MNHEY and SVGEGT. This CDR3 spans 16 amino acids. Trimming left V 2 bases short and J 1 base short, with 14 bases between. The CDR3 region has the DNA TGTGCCAGCAGTTACGAAACCAGGGGACCGAACACTGAAGCTTTCTTT. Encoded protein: CASSYETRGPNTEAFF.

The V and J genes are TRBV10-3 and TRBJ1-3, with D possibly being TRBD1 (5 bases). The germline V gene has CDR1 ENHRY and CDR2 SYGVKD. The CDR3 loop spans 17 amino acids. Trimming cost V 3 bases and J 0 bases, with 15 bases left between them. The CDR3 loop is CAISDLTAASSGNTIYF. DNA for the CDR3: TGTGCCATCAGTGATCTGACAGCCGCCTCCTCTGGAAACACCATATATTTT.

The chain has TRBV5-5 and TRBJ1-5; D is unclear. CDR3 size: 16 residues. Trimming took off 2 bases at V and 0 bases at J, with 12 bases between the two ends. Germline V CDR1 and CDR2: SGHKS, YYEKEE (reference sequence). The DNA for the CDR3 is TGTGCCAGCAGCTTTGAGAGCTTCTATAGCAATCAGCCCCAGCATTTT. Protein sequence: CASSFESFYSNQPQHF.